This T cell receptor beta chain emerged from a study of shared clonotypes between healthy human individuals. Looking at the study overall: The composition of the donors was two women and three men aged 18 to 49.

The CDR3 totals 13 residues. The germline CDR1 and CDR2 sequences are SGHTA and FQGTGA. The V and J ends lost 6 bases and 5 bases respectively, with 11 bases between them. A note on this clone: Its matching antigen is unknown.

Whole-study results and caveats: Unshared clonotypes carried lower generation probabilities than those common to all four donors.

Profiled with immunoSEQ multiplex PCR; TCRdb holds only in-frame clones, not every one. The sample has over a million clones, 98% to 99% seen once. This TCR came from a man younger than 45 in good health. V and J are TRBV7-3 and TRBJ2-1, with D possibly matching TRBD1 (6 bases). What was sequenced was naive CD4+ T cells sorted from blood. Subset in this sample: CD45RA+ positively selected. CDR3 region: CASSPGQHNEQFF. CDR3 coding DNA: TGTGCCAGCAGTCCGGGACAACACAATGAGCAGTTCTTC.